The clone carrying this T cell receptor beta chain was recorded once. This sample is part of a study of blood T cells in healthy people across ages. The CDR3 consists of 17 residues. Germline assignment: CDR1 SGHDT and CDR2 YYEEEE. The V gene end was trimmed by 0 bases and the J gene end by 2 bases; junction bases not matched to a gene: 5. Together with a sample-barcoded 5' primer, a J-beta primer mix was included in a second PCR lasting roughly 6 to 12 cycles. TCRdb re-called the 5' RACE reads through MiXCR, storing one row per CDR3 protein. Among over 1.5 million distinct CDR3 sequences, about 50% were seen once, and the ten largest hold roughly 2.1%.

The V call is TRBV5-6, the J call TRBJ2-3; the match to TRBD2 covers 11 bases. The TCR was taken from a woman in her 40s in good health. Input material: blood. CDR3 sequence (DNA): TGTGCCAGCAGCTTGGTAGGGACTAGCGGTCCCACAGATACGCAGTATTTT. Translation: CASSLVGTSGPTDTQYF.